The clone carrying this T cell receptor (beta chain) occurred a few times. The antigen is unknown. With 60 Vbeta and 13 Jbeta primers, the PCR was carried out. Using immunoSEQ multiplex PCR, the repertoire was profiled, and TCRdb retains in-frame clones only, with some absent. The top ten hold roughly 3.9% of the sample, which has around 88,000 clones, 78% seen once. The data stem from a study of cytomegalovirus exposure and HLA in healthy donors. Findings and limits, study-wide: Several of the most significant clusters were apparently associated with common viral pathogens in a later analysis.

The germline V gene has CDR1 SGHNT and CDR2 YYREEE (reference sequence). The CDR3 has 15 amino acids. V shed 3 bases, J shed 8 bases, and the junction held 8 bases outside the gene matches. Sample: PBMCs. The genes are TRBV5-4 and TRBJ2-1, with 10 bases lining up with TRBD2. This TCR was recovered from a woman in her thirties or forties in good health and CMV-seropositive. The DNA of the CDR3 is TGTGCCAGCAGCTCGGCTAGCGGGAGCAGAGATGAGCAGTTCTTC. It codes for CASSSASGSRDEQFF.